This note documents a single T cell receptor (beta chain) sequence. Its antigen remains unidentified. The sample originates from a study of T-cell memory formation after mild COVID-19. Trimming pared 3 bases from V and 2 bases from J, leaving 11 bases between. This CDR3 comprises 15 residues. Via MiXCR, TCRdb re-called the 5' RACE reads, giving one row per CDR3 protein. The table records about 260,000 distinct CDR3 sequences, less than 9.5% of them present only once. The study's findings and limits: Several responding clones turned up in pre-infection memory, indicating that cross-reactive memory may have taken part. Contracting CD4+ clones sat mainly in CM and EM; CD8+ in EMRA.

This clonotype was sampled from a man between 18 and 35 years old who had mild COVID-19 (a few samples of this study predate the infection). Cell type and time point are not known. The sample consisted of PBMCs or a T cell subset sorted from them (not recorded which). This chain joins TRBV12-3 or TRBV12-4 and TRBJ2-1, with D possibly being TRBD1 (6 bases). The CDR3 loop is CASSLGAPAYNEQFF. In DNA, the CDR3 is TGTGCCAGCAGTTTGGGGGCGCCGGCCTACAATGAGCAGTTCTTC.